Presented here are 30 T cell receptor beta chains from one specimen sequenced in a study of shared clonotypes between healthy human individuals. The method was immunoSEQ multiplex PCR; TCRdb's version includes in-frame clones alone and lacks a portion of them. The sample records almost 750,000 clones, roughly 72% being singletons. Sequencing input: memory CD4+ T cells sorted from blood. Subset denoted: CD45RA-negative fraction. The receptors stem from a woman aged 25 to 45 in good health.

The V gene is TRBV18, the J gene TRBJ1-4, with D hard to call. Per germline, CDR1 KGHSH and CDR2 LQKENI. Trimming took 0 bases from V and 8 from J, leaving 19 bases between them. The CDR3 extends over 17 amino acids. The CDR3 reads CASSPPVFERNAEKLFF. DNA of the CDR3: TGTGCCAGCTCACCACCCGTTTTTGAGAGGAACGCCGAAAAACTGTTTTTT.

The V gene is TRBV9, the J gene TRBJ2-2; TRBD1 matches 12 bases. CDR3 length: 16 residues. The V gene's germline CDR1 is SGDLS and CDR2 YYNGEE. V lost 0 bases, J lost 6 bases, and 3 bases stayed unmatched. The CDR3 DNA is TGTGCCAGCAGCGTAGGGGACAGGGGGCAGGCCGGGGAGCTGTTTTTT. The encoded protein is CASSVGDRGQAGELFF.

Written as DNA, the CDR3 is TGTGCCAGCTCTGGGACAATAAGATACACTGAAGCTTTCTTT. Amino acid sequence: CASSGTIRYTEAFF. The chain joins TRBV2 to TRBJ1-1, with D possibly matching TRBD1 (6 bases). This CDR3 is built from 14 residues. V lost 8 bases and J lost 3, with 16 bases in between. Germline V lookup: CDR1 SNHLY, CDR2 FYNNEI.

The chain recombines TRBV6-1 with TRBJ2-5; perhaps TRBD2 as D (6 bases). The V gene lost 1 base and the J gene lost 2 bases, with 8 bases spanning the gap. Germline V gene sequence: CDR1 MNHNS, CDR2 SASEGT. The CDR3 runs 14 residues. This CDR3 is CASSEGGVQETQYF. CDR3 bases: TGTGCCAGCAGTGAAGGCGGGGTACAAGAGACCCAGTACTTC.

This clone was counted a single time. J is TRBJ1-3 and V is TRBV5-1; D might be TRBD1 (6 bases). V was trimmed by 4 bases and J by 3 bases, leaving 11 bases between them. In germline, CDR1 is SGHRS, CDR2 YFSETQ. The CDR3 length is 14 residues. CDR3: CASSRTENGNTIYF. CDR3 in DNA: TGCGCCAGCAGCCGGACAGAGAATGGAAACACCATATATTTT.

This chain joins TRBV5-5 and TRBJ2-5; D might be TRBD1 or TRBD2, each matching 5 bases. This CDR3 has 16 residues. Per the germline V gene, CDR1 is SGHKS and CDR2 is YYEKEE (reference sequence). V lost 0 bases and J lost 4, with 16 bases in between. CDR3 sequence reads: CASSLGVTGTGETQYF. For the CDR3, the DNA is TGTGCCAGCAGCTTGGGTGTTACGGGGACGGGAGAGACCCAGTACTTC.

In its sample, this clone was seen many times. The chain has TRBV5-1 and TRBJ2-6, with 7 bases fitting TRBD1. This CDR3 region has 18 residues. Germline V CDR1 and CDR2: SGHRS, YFSETQ. V dropped 2 bases and J dropped 0; count of bases not matched to a gene: 8. The CDR3 DNA sequence: TGCGCCAGCAGCTTTCGACAGGGAAAGAACTCTGGGGCCAACGTCCTGACTTTC. Translated, it gives CASSFRQGKNSGANVLTF.

This clone occurred a few times. This sequence joins TRBV15 and TRBJ1-1; D might be TRBD1 (5 bases). Germline V gene data show CDR1 as LNHNV and CDR2 as YYDKDF (reference sequence). The V end lost 3 bases, the J end lost 3 bases, and 14 bases lay between the germline ends. CDR3 length equals 15 residues. CDR3 nucleotide sequence: TGTGCCACCAGCAGGAGGGCCATGGGGGACACTGAAGCTTTCTTT. It yields the protein CATSRRAMGDTEAFF.

This clone has only a few counts. The CDR3 bases are TGTGCCAGCAGGAGGCTAGTTTCGAACACCGGGGAGCTGTTTTTT. It codes for CASRRLVSNTGELFF. The gene calls are TRBV2 and TRBJ2-2; D gene unclear. This CDR3 has 15 residues. Trimming stripped 6 bases from V and 0 bases from J, with 11 bases between. CDR1 is SNHLY, CDR2 FYNNEI, per germline.

The chain employs TRBV6-5 and TRBJ2-5, with D unclear. The closer fit of TRBJ2-7 to the DNA end suggests the J call may be wrong. Per the germline V gene, CDR1 is MNHEY and CDR2 is SVGAGI. The CDR3 runs to 11 residues. CDR3 in amino acids: CASRDGYEQYF. The CDR3 DNA follows: TGTGCCAGCAGGGACGGCTACGAGCAGTACTTC.

This clone has only one observation. J is TRBJ2-1 and V is TRBV10-3; TRBD2 aligns across 16 bases. The CDR3 is 19 residues long. Germline-derived CDR1 and CDR2 are ENHRY and SYGVKD. V shed 6 bases, J shed 3 bases, and the junction held 11 bases outside the gene matches. CDR3 sequence: CAIRYSTGTSGRDYNEQFF. The CDR3 region has the DNA TGTGCCATCAGATACTCTACCGGGACTAGCGGGAGGGACTACAATGAGCAGTTCTTC.

V gene TRBV15 combines with J gene TRBJ2-1; tentatively, D is TRBD1 or TRBD2 (5 bases each). Germline CDR1 reads LNHNV; CDR2 reads YYDKDF (reference sequence). CDR3 length: 13 residues. Trimming took 1 base from V and 10 from J, leaving 11 bases between them. The CDR3 DNA reads TGTGCCACCAGCAGAGCGAACCGGGACGAGCAGTTCTTC. This translates into CATSRANRDEQFF.

The genes are TRBV12-5 and TRBJ2-1; 10 bases map to TRBD2. This CDR3 is 16 amino acids long. CDR1 and CDR2 (germline): LGHNT, FRNRAP. V lost 11 bases, J lost 6 bases, and 16 bases stayed unmatched. The chain's CDR3 is CAQPSPPSGSFNEQFF. CDR3 coding DNA: TGTGCTCAACCTTCCCCCCCTAGCGGGAGTTTCAATGAGCAGTTCTTC.

This chain uses TRBV19 with TRBJ2-1, with 8 nucleotides matching TRBD2. With 5 bases clipped from V and 9 bases from J, the junction kept 15 bases outside the gene matches. The CDR3 has 16 residues. Germline V gene data show CDR1 as LNHDA and CDR2 as SQIVND (reference sequence). Here the CDR3 DNA reads TGTGCCAGTAGTTCCAGGAGCGGGAGAGTAAGGATTGAGCAGTTCTTC. This gives the protein CASSSRSGRVRIEQFF.

This clone is a singleton in its sample. The chain links TRBV19 to TRBJ1-2, with 8 bases identical to TRBD1. CDR3 length: 14 residues. The ends lost 6 bases at V and 4 bases at J; junction bases unmatched: 7. Germline V CDR1 and CDR2: LNHDA, SQIVND (reference sequence). This CDR3 is CASSLGDRTYGYTF. CDR3 nucleotides: TGTGCCAGTAGCCTGGGGGACAGGACCTATGGCTACACCTTC.

This sequence joins TRBV7-8 and TRBJ1-5; 10 bases match TRBD1. The CDR3 loop spans 16 amino acids. The germline V gene encodes CDR1 SGHVS and CDR2 FQNEAQ. The J segment lost 2 bases and the V segment lost 5 bases, leaving 6 bases of the junction unmatched. The CDR3 here is CASSTRDRGGNQPQHF. CDR3 nucleotides: TGTGCCAGCAGCACCCGGGACAGGGGTGGCAATCAGCCCCAGCATTTT. The entire variable domain, with the rest obtained from reference TRBV7-8 and TRBJ1-5, is as follows: GAGVSQSPRYKVAKRGQDVALRCDPISGHVSLFWYQQALGQGPEFLTYFQNEAQLDKSGLPSDRFFAERPEGSVSTLKIQRTQQEDSAVYLCASSTRDRGGNQPQHFGDGTRLSIL.

As for this clone: Because the CDR3's place on the DNA is in doubt, the DNA is left out and the CDR3 is given as listed by TCRdb. The chain joins TRBV28 to TRBJ2-7; TRBD1 was called by the table and not checked on the DNA. The CDR3 is 14 residues long, ends included. Per the germline V gene, CDR1 is MDHEN and CDR2 is SYDVKM. The CDR3: CASILGAANYEQYF.

The sample holds many counts of this clone. The chain joins TRBV27 to TRBJ1-6; 7 nucleotides match TRBD1. Germline assignment: CDR1 MNHEY and CDR2 SMNVEV (reference sequence). J gave up 10 bases and V 4 bases, and 4 bases lay outside the gene matches. CDR3 length: 13 amino acids. The CDR3: CASSYRGSSPLHF. In DNA, the CDR3 is TGTGCCAGCAGTTACAGGGGCAGCTCACCCCTCCACTTT.

V usage is TRBV28 and J usage is TRBJ1-3; weak D call: TRBD1 (6 bases). The CDR3 has 17 residues. The V end lost 2 bases, the J end lost 3 bases, and 17 bases lay between the germline ends. Germline CDR1 MDHEN, CDR2 SYDVKM. The DNA for the CDR3 is TGTGCCAGCAGTTTAGGAGTTGGGGGGGCGATTGGAAACACCATATATTTT. It codes for CASSLGVGGAIGNTIYF.

The chain carries TRBV27 and TRBJ2-5; a weak D match, TRBD2 (6 bases). The CDR3 loop spans 16 amino acids. Germline-derived CDR1 and CDR2 are MNHEY and SMNVEV (reference sequence). The V end was cut by 5 bases, the J end by 3 bases, with 19 bases between. The CDR3 region has the DNA TGTGCCAGCAGTCACTTAGGCGGGACCGGGGAAGAGACCCAGTACTTC. Translated, it gives CASSHLGGTGEETQYF.

This chain connects TRBV19 to TRBJ1-2, with a tentative D call TRBD1 (6 bases). Trimming left V 3 bases short and J 8 bases short, with 10 bases between. This CDR3 is built from 12 residues. Germline assignment: CDR1 LNHDA and CDR2 SQIVND (reference sequence). CDR3 sequence (DNA): TGTGCCAGTAGTATCAGGGGCTACGGCTACACCTTC. It codes for CASSIRGYGYTF.

This chain links TRBV27 with TRBJ2-1; no firm D call. CDR3 size: 15 residues. Germline V gene data show CDR1 as MNHEY and CDR2 as SMNVEV (reference sequence). V was shortened by 4 bases and J by 7 bases, with 17 bases between the two germline ends. In nucleotides, the CDR3 is TGTGCCAGCAGTTCCCCAGCAAGGTCATTGAATGAGCAGTTCTTC. It codes for CASSSPARSLNEQFF.

The rearrangement links TRBV7-9 to TRBJ1-3; D gene uncertain. With 6 bases removed from V and 0 bases from J, the gap between germline ends came to 12 bases. CDR3 length: 15 residues. Germline lookup yields CDR1 SEHNR and CDR2 FQNEAQ (reference sequence). The CDR3 loop is CASRSPSHSGNTIYF. The DNA of the CDR3 is TGTGCCAGCAGATCCCCTAGTCACTCTGGAAACACCATATATTTT.

This chain joins TRBV2 and TRBJ2-7; 7 bases are a match to TRBD1. With V trimmed by 4 bases and J by 5 bases, 8 bases remained unmatched. From germline, CDR1 is SNHLY and CDR2 FYNNEI. The CDR3 covers 14 residues. The CDR3 region has the DNA TGTGCCAGCAGTGGACAGGGTTTGAGAAACGAGCAGTACTTC. This sequence encodes CASSGQGLRNEQYF.

This clone was seen a few times. The chain is built from TRBV2 and TRBJ2-3; a weak D match, TRBD1 (6 bases). V lost 4 bases, J lost 1 base, and 6 bases lay in between. Germline V gene sequence: CDR1 SNHLY, CDR2 FYNNEI. The CDR3 contains 13 residues. Here the CDR3 reads CASSGQGTDTQYF. In nucleotides, the CDR3 is TGTGCCAGCAGTGGACAGGGCACAGATACGCAGTATTTT.

The chain combines TRBV9 with TRBJ2-1; 12 bases agree with TRBD2. This CDR3 has 15 residues. Germline V gives CDR1 SGDLS, CDR2 YYNGEE. With V trimmed by 3 bases and J by 7 bases, 5 bases remained unmatched. CDR3 region: CASSETSGRDNEQFF. CDR3 nucleotide sequence: TGTGCCAGCAGCGAGACTAGCGGGAGAGATAATGAGCAGTTCTTC.

V usage is TRBV4-2 and J usage is TRBJ1-1; no reliable D call. Trimming shortened V by 4 bases and J by 1 base, and 7 bases separated the two germline ends. CDR1 is LGHNA, CDR2 YNFKEQ, per germline. The CDR3 extends over 13 amino acids. The DNA for the CDR3 is TGTGCCAGCAGCCCCCGGGGGAACACTGAAGCTTTCTTT. Translating it yields CASSPRGNTEAFF.

The chain recombines TRBV27 with TRBJ1-1, with D perhaps matching TRBD1 (6 bases). This CDR3 is 13 amino acids long. The V and J ends lost 3 bases and 7 bases respectively, with 12 bases between them. Germline loops: CDR1 MNHEY, CDR2 SMNVEV (reference sequence). This CDR3 is CASSFRDNREAFF. CDR3 coding DNA: TGTGCCAGCAGTTTCCGGGACAACCGTGAAGCTTTCTTT.

The J gene is TRBJ2-3, the V gene TRBV7-9; maybe TRBD2 (5 bases). In germline, CDR1 is SEHNR, CDR2 FQNEAQ (reference sequence). This CDR3 contains 15 residues. With 1 base removed from V and 0 bases from J, the gap between germline ends came to 8 bases. The CDR3 DNA reads as TGTGCCAGCAGCTTAGTGGGAGTGAGCACAGATACGCAGTATTTT. Translation gives CASSLVGVSTDTQYF. Using reference TRBV7-9 and TRBJ2-3 for the parts outside the CDR3, the full variable domain is DTGVSQNPRHKITKRGQNVTFRCDPISEHNRLYWYRQTLGQGPEFLTYFQNEAQLEKSRLLSDRFSAERPKGSFSTLEIQRTEQGDSAMYLCASSLVGVSTDTQYFGPGTRLTVL.

The chain employs TRBV2 and TRBJ1-3; no clear D gene. V was pared by 4 bases and J by 4 bases, with 14 bases between. The CDR3 sequence is 15 residues long. CDR1 SNHLY and CDR2 FYNNEI come from the germline V gene. This CDR3 is CASSGTVTAGNTIYF. CDR3 nucleotides: TGTGCCAGCAGTGGTACAGTTACCGCCGGAAACACCATATATTTT.